Listed below are T cell receptor beta chains from one sample, sequenced in a study of beta chain features in type 1 diabetes. Assay used: immunoSEQ multiplex PCR; TCRdb lists only in-frame clones, some missing. The table has approximately 600,000 clones, roughly 12% seen once; the top ten hold more than 0.1%. What was sequenced was naive CD4+ T cells from blood. These receptors originate from a young man with type 1 diabetes. Both conserved end residues are part of each CDR3. Fields, in order: J gene, V gene, D gene, clone size, CDR3 length, CDR3 protein. The D gene is left open where the match is weak. Clone size, where shown, is once, few, many, or a class for clones that have expanded.

J gene: TRBJ1-2; V gene: TRBV2; D gene: .; clone size: few; CDR3 length: 11; CDR3 protein: CASSEAVGYTF
J gene: TRBJ2-2; V gene: TRBV18; D gene: .; clone size: .; CDR3 length: 12; CDR3 protein: CASSPDTGELFF
J gene: TRBJ2-2; V gene: TRBV14; D gene: .; clone size: few; CDR3 length: 14; CDR3 protein: CASSQVGFIGELFF
J gene: TRBJ2-1; V gene: TRBV2; D gene: TRBD1; clone size: .; CDR3 length: 13; CDR3 protein: CASSRQGDNEQFF
J gene: TRBJ2-7; V gene: TRBV25-1; D gene: .; clone size: few; CDR3 length: 16; CDR3 protein: CASSATDYRVSNEQYF
J gene: TRBJ1-2; V gene: TRBV4-3; D gene: .; clone size: .; CDR3 length: 15; CDR3 protein: CASSQEGRRFDGYTF
J gene: TRBJ2-1; V gene: TRBV19; D gene: TRBD2; clone size: .; CDR3 length: 14; CDR3 protein: CASRASGGFREQFF
J gene: TRBJ2-7; V gene: TRBV18; D gene: .; clone size: few; CDR3 length: 13; CDR3 protein: CASSPQNPSEQYF
J gene: TRBJ2-7; V gene: TRBV19; D gene: TRBD2; clone size: .; CDR3 length: 15; CDR3 protein: CASSIYSGGAYEQYF
J gene: TRBJ2-7; V gene: TRBV28; D gene: .; clone size: .; CDR3 length: 16; CDR3 protein: CASTTQPLPPSYEQYF
J gene: TRBJ2-2; V gene: TRBV13; D gene: .; clone size: few; CDR3 length: 15; CDR3 protein: CASGVQPRNTGELFF
J gene: TRBJ1-2; V gene: TRBV7-8; D gene: .; clone size: .; CDR3 length: 15; CDR3 protein: CASSPSGSWGYGYTF
J gene: TRBJ2-7; V gene: TRBV5-1; D gene: .; clone size: .; CDR3 length: 15; CDR3 protein: CASSLGPGTVNEQYF
J gene: TRBJ1-5; V gene: TRBV30; D gene: TRBD1; clone size: .; CDR3 length: 17; CDR3 protein: CAWGLGGTGYSNQPQHF
J gene: TRBJ1-6; V gene: TRBV7-6; D gene: .; clone size: .; CDR3 length: 13; CDR3 protein: CASSLEVVSPLHF
J gene: TRBJ2-1; V gene: TRBV4-2; D gene: .; clone size: few; CDR3 length: 17; CDR3 protein: CASSRTTTLSSYNEQFF
J gene: TRBJ2-1; V gene: TRBV14; D gene: .; clone size: many; CDR3 length: 16; CDR3 protein: CASSQQDRWSYNEQFF
J gene: TRBJ1-1; V gene: TRBV11-2; D gene: .; clone size: .; CDR3 length: 14; CDR3 protein: CASSLRGFNTEAFF
J gene: TRBJ1-1; V gene: TRBV18; D gene: .; clone size: few; CDR3 length: 14; CDR3 protein: CASSESTGNTEAFF
J gene: TRBJ2-7; V gene: TRBV9; D gene: TRBD2; clone size: few; CDR3 length: 16; CDR3 protein: CASSSTSGGPPYEQYF
J gene: TRBJ1-4; V gene: TRBV28; D gene: TRBD1; clone size: few; CDR3 length: 14; CDR3 protein: CASSLTGDNEKLFF
J gene: TRBJ2-7; V gene: TRBV2; D gene: TRBD1; clone size: .; CDR3 length: 21; CDR3 protein: CASSEIISGTGAPLTTYEQYF
J gene: TRBJ2-6; V gene: TRBV25-1; D gene: TRBD2; clone size: few; CDR3 length: 18; CDR3 protein: CASSDPTSGGSGANVLTF
J gene: TRBJ1-6; V gene: TRBV6-4; D gene: TRBD1; clone size: .; CDR3 length: 15; CDR3 protein: CGVSRARQGDSPLHF
J gene: TRBJ1-6; V gene: TRBV5-4; D gene: .; clone size: .; CDR3 length: 16; CDR3 protein: CASKHVKQPRVRPLHF
J gene: TRBJ1-2; V gene: TRBV7-9; D gene: .; clone size: .; CDR3 length: 13; CDR3 protein: CASSFDGQYGYTF
J gene: TRBJ2-2; V gene: TRBV11-2; D gene: .; clone size: .; CDR3 length: 15; CDR3 protein: CASSFAGSNTGELFF
J gene: TRBJ2-1; V gene: TRBV10-3; D gene: .; clone size: .; CDR3 length: 14; CDR3 protein: CATAEGSSYNEQFF
J gene: TRBJ1-1; V gene: TRBV5-1; D gene: .; clone size: .; CDR3 length: 14; CDR3 protein: CASSPLGQNTEAFF
J gene: TRBJ2-5; V gene: TRBV5-1; D gene: TRBD1; clone size: .; CDR3 length: 15; CDR3 protein: CASSPPQGALETQYF
J gene: TRBJ1-1; V gene: TRBV9; D gene: .; clone size: few; CDR3 length: 12; CDR3 protein: CASSPVHTEAFF
J gene: TRBJ2-3; V gene: TRBV11-2; D gene: .; clone size: .; CDR3 length: 14; CDR3 protein: CASSSLSSTDTQYF
J gene: TRBJ1-6; V gene: TRBV2; D gene: .; clone size: .; CDR3 length: 12; CDR3 protein: CASRSGDSPLHF
J gene: TRBJ2-7; V gene: TRBV25-1; D gene: .; clone size: few; CDR3 length: 13; CDR3 protein: CASSERALYEQYF
J gene: TRBJ1-4; V gene: TRBV5-1; D gene: .; clone size: few; CDR3 length: 15; CDR3 protein: CASSTAGAANEKLFF
J gene: TRBJ2-1; V gene: TRBV7-8; D gene: .; clone size: .; CDR3 length: 14; CDR3 protein: CASSLFADYNEQFF
J gene: TRBJ1-6; V gene: TRBV14; D gene: .; clone size: .; CDR3 length: 17; CDR3 protein: CASSQHSGRTRGSPLHF
J gene: TRBJ2-3; V gene: TRBV11-2; D gene: .; clone size: few; CDR3 length: 14; CDR3 protein: CASSLAGKSDTQYF
J gene: TRBJ1-2; V gene: TRBV6-5; D gene: .; clone size: few; CDR3 length: 12; CDR3 protein: CASRTGFYGYTF
J gene: TRBJ1-1; V gene: TRBV12-5; D gene: TRBD1; clone size: .; CDR3 length: 18; CDR3 protein: CASGLAISAGGPGTEAFF
J gene: TRBJ1-2; V gene: TRBV7-9; D gene: TRBD1; clone size: .; CDR3 length: 15; CDR3 protein: CASSYGQGRGYGYTF
J gene: TRBJ2-3; V gene: TRBV9; D gene: .; clone size: few; CDR3 length: 15; CDR3 protein: CASSALGSWTDTQYF
J gene: TRBJ1-6; V gene: TRBV2; D gene: .; clone size: few; CDR3 length: 15; CDR3 protein: CASSEEHSSNSPLHF
J gene: TRBJ1-5; V gene: TRBV7-8; D gene: TRBD1; clone size: .; CDR3 length: 16; CDR3 protein: CASSSTPGQGNQPQHF